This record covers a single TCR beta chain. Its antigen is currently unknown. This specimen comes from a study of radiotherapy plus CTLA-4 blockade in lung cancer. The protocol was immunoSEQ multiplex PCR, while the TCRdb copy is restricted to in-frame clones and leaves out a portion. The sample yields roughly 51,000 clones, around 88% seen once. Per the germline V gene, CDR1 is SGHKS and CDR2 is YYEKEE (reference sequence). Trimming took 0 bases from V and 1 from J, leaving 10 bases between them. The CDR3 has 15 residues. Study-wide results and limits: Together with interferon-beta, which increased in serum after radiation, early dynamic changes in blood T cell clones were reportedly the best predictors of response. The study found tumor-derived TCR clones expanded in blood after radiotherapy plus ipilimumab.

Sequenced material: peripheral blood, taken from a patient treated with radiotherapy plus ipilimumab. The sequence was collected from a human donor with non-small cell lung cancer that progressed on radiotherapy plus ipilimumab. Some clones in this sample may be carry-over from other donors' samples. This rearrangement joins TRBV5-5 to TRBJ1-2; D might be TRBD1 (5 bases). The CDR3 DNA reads TGTGCCAGCAGCTTGGCGGGCGACAGTAACTATGGCTACACCTTC. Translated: CASSLAGDSNYGYTF.